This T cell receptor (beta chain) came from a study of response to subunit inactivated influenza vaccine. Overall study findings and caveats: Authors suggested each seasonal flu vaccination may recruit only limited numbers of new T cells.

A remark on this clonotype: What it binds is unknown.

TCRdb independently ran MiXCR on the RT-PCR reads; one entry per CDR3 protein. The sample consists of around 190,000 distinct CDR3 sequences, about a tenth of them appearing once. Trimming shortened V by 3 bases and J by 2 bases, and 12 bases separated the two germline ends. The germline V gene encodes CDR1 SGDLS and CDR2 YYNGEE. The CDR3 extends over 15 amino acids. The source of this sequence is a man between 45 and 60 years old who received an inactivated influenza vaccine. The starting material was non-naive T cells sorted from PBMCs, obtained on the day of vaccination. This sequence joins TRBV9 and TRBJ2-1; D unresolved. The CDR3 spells CASSAPPQPYNEQFF. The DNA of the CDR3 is TGTGCCAGCAGCGCACCACCACAACCCTACAATGAGCAGTTCTTC.